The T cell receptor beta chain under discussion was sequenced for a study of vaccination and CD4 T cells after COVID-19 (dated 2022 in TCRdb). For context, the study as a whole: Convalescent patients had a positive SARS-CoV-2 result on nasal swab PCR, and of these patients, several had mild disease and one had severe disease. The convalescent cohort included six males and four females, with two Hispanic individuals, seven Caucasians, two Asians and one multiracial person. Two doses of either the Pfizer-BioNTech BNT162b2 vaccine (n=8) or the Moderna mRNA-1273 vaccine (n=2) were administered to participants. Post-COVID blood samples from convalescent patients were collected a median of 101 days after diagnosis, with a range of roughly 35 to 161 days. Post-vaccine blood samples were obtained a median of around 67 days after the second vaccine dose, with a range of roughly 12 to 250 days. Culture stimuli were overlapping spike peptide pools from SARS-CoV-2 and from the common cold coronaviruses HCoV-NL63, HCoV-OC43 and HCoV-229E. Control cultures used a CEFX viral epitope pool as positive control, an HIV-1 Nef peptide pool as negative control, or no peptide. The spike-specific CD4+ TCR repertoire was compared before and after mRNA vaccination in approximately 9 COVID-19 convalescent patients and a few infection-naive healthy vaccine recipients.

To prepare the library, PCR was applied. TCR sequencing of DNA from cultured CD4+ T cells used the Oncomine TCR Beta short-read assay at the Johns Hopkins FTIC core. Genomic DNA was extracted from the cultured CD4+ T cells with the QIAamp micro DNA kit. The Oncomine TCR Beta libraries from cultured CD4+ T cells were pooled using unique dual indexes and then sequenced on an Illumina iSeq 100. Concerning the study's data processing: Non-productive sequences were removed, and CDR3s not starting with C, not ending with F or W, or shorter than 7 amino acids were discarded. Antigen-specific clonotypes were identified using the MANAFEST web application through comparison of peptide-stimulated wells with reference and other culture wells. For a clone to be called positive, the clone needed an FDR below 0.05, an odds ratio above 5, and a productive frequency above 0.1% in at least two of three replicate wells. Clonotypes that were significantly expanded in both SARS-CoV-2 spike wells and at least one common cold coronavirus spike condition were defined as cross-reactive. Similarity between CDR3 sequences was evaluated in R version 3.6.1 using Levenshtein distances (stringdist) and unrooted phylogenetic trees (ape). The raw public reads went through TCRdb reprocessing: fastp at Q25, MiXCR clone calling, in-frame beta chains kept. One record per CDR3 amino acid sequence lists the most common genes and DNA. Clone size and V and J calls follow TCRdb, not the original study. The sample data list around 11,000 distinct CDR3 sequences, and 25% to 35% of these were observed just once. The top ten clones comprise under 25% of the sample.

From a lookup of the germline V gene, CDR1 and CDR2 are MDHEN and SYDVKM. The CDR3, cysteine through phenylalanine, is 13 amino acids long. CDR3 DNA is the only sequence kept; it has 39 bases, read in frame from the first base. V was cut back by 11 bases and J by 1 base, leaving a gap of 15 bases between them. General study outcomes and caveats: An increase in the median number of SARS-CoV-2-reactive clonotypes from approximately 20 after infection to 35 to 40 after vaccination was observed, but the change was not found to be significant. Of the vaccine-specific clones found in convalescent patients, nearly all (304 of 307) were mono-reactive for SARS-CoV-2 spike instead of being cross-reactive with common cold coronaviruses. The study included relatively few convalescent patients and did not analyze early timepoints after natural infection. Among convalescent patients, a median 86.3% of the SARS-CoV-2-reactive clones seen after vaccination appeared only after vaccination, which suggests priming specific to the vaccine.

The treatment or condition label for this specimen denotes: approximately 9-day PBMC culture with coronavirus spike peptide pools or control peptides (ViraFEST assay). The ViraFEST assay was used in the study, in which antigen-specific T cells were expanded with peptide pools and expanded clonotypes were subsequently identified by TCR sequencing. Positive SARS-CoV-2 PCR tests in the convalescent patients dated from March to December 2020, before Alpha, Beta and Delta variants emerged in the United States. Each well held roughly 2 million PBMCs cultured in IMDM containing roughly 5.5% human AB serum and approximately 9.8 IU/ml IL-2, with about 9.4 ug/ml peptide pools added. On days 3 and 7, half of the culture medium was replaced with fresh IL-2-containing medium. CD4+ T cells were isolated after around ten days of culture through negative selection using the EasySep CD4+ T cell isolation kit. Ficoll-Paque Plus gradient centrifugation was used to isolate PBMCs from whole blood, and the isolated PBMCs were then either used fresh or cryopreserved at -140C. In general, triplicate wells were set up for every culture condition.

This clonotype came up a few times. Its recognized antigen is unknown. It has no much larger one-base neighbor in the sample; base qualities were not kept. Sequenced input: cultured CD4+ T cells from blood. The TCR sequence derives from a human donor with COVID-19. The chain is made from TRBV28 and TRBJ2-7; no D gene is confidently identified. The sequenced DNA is TGTGCCGCATCCTGGACGACGTCCTACGAGCAGTACTTC. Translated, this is CAASWTTSYEQYF.